These 9 T cell receptor beta chains were sequenced from one sample in a study of a mutant IDH1 vaccine in newly diagnosed glioma. Profiling relied on immunoSEQ multiplex PCR, and the TCRdb table lists in-frame clones only, not all of them. This table has roughly 72,000 clones, over 75% appearing once. No antigen is known for these receptors. The time point is: week 5, during vaccination. The vaccine gave 300 ug of a 20-mer mutant IDH1 peptide subcutaneously per dose. Source: PBMCs, taken from a glioma patient whose treatment included an IDH1 peptide vaccine. The source of these receptors is a woman aged 50 to 60 with glioma.

The rearrangement uses TRBV28 and TRBJ2-3, with 12 nucleotides matching TRBD2. With V trimmed by 6 bases and J by 1 base, 2 bases remained unmatched. Per germline, CDR1 MDHEN and CDR2 SYDVKM. The length of the CDR3 is 15 residues. Here the CDR3 reads CASSPSGRGTDTQYF. CDR3 nucleotide sequence: TGTGCCAGCAGCCCTAGCGGGAGGGGCACAGATACGCAGTATTTT.

This chain joins TRBV6-6 and TRBJ1-5; no definite D call. The CDR3 loop spans 15 amino acids. CDR1 is MNHNY, CDR2 SVGAGI, per germline (reference sequence). V lost 11 bases to trimming and J lost 2 bases, with 19 bases between them. CDR3 nucleotides: TGTGCCGGACGAGCTGGGCCTTTAGGCAATCAGCCCCAGCATTTT. This translates into CAGRAGPLGNQPQHF.

This chain uses TRBV6-5 with TRBJ2-4; 10 bases agree with TRBD1. The CDR3 contains 14 residues. The ends lost 2 bases at V and 7 bases at J; junction bases unmatched: 2. Germline V gene lookup returns CDR1 MNHEY and CDR2 SVGAGI. CDR3 loop: CASSYGTGVNIQYF. In nucleotides, the CDR3 is TGTGCCAGCAGTTACGGGACAGGGGTTAACATTCAGTACTTC.

The chain employs TRBV15 and TRBJ2-1; D is unresolved. This CDR3 has 13 amino acids. Trimming stripped 4 bases from V and 10 bases from J, with 14 bases between. CDR1 and CDR2 (germline): LNHNV, YYDKDF (reference sequence). The CDR3 coding sequence is TGTGCCACCAGCAATTTTAGCCCCCTAGAGCAGTTCTTC. Amino acid sequence: CATSNFSPLEQFF. Variable domain in full (rest from reference TRBV15 and TRBJ2-1): DAMVIQNPRYQVTQFGKPVTLSCSQTLNHNVMYWYQQKSSQAPKLLFHYYDKDFNNEADTPDNFQSRRPNTSFCFLDIRSPGLGDTAMYLCATSNFSPLEQFFGPGTRLTVL.

The chain uses TRBV5-6 and TRBJ1-4; D gene ambiguous. This CDR3 has 16 residues. The V and J ends lost 5 bases and 4 bases respectively, with 18 bases between them. CDR1 is SGHDT, CDR2 YYEEEE, per germline. CDR3 nucleotide sequence: TGTGCCAGCAGTATCAAGGAAACAGCCCTTAATGAAAAACTGTTTTTT. It codes for CASSIKETALNEKLFF.

The genes are TRBV7-2 and TRBJ2-7; D perhaps matches TRBD2 (5 bases). This CDR3 contains 14 residues. The ends were cut back, 1 base at V and 1 base at J, with 8 bases in the middle. Per the germline V gene, CDR1 is SGHTA and CDR2 is FQGNSA. Written as DNA, the CDR3 is TGTGCCAGCAGCTTAGTCCCGGGATCCTACGAGCAGTACTTC. This gives the protein CASSLVPGSYEQYF.

The CDR3 bases are TGTGCCAGTAGTTTAAGGACTAGAAACAATGAGCAGTTCTTC. Its protein product is CASSLRTRNNEQFF. The chain combines TRBV19 with TRBJ2-1; 7 bases map to TRBD2. Germline V lookup: CDR1 LNHDA, CDR2 SQIVND (reference sequence). This CDR3 contains 14 residues. The junction had 6 bases not matched to a gene; V was cut back by 5 bases and J by 5 bases.

This chain uses TRBV11-2 with TRBJ1-1; 10 positions match TRBD1. The germline V gene has CDR1 SGHAT and CDR2 FQNNGV. After removal of 2 bases from V and 6 bases from J, the junction contained 9 bases not matched to a gene. CDR3 length equals 16 residues. The CDR3 DNA reads TGTGCCAGCAGCTTACGGGGACAGGGGCTAGGGTCTGAAGCTTTCTTT. It is translated as CASSLRGQGLGSEAFF.

J is TRBJ1-1 and V is TRBV6-1; D is unclear. The germline V gene encodes CDR1 MNHNS and CDR2 SASEGT. The CDR3 is made up of 12 amino acids. The germline V and J ends were trimmed by 7 bases and 4 bases, with 10 bases remaining between them. CDR3 sequence (DNA): TGTGCCAGCACCCTCGTCGGCACTGAAGCTTTCTTT. It codes for CASTLVGTEAFF.